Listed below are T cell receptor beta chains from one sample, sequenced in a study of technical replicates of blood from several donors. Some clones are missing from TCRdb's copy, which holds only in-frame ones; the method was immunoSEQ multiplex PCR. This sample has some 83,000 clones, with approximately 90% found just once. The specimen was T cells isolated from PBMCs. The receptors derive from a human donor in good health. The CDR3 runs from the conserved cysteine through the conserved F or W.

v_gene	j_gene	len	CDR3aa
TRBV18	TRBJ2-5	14	CASSPLSGSETQYF
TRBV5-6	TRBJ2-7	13	CASSLVGGNEQYF
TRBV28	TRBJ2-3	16	CASSSPGGTSTDTQYF
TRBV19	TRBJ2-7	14	CASSPMRVAYEQYF
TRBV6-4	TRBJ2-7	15	CASSEQMSSSYEQYF
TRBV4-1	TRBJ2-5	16	CASSRWTSGPQETQYF
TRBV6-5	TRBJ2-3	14	CASWKGASTDTQYF
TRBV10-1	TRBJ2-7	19	CASSEWEGGKCILSYEQYF
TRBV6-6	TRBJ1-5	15	CASSYGEGGNQPQHF
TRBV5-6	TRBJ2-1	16	CASSGPGTGPYGEQFF
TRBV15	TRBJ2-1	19	CATSSPGTGIGNSYNEQFF
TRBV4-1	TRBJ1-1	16	CASSRQPVLMNTEAFF
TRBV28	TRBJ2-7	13	CASQGSPSYEQYF
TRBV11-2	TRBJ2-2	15	CASSFAYRGTGELFF
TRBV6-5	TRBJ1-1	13	CASSPDSRTEAFF
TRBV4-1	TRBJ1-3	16	CASSHVGRDRGNTIYF
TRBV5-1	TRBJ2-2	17	CASSYTTESANTGELFF
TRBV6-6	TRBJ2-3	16	CASSHGTGGIGDTQYF
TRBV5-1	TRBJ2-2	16	CASSRPGQGGTGELFF
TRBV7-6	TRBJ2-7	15	CASSTGTGITYEQYF
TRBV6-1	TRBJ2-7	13	CASSDTGGREQYF
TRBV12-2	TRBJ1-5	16	CASRPTGQGCDQPQHF
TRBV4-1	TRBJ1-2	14	CASSQVQGSIGYTF
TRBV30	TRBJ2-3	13	CAWSVQGVDTQYF
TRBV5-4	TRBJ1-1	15	CASSLVGQGNTEAFF
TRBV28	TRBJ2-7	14	CASSLIGGSYEQYF
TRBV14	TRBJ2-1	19	CASSQDPLSGSPPYNEQFF
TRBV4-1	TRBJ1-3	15	CASSQPRDSGNTIYF
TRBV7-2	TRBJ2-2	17	CASSFYYGREKAGELFF
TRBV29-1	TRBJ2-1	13	CSGVLDSYNEQFF
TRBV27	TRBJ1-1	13	CASSVKEGTEAFF
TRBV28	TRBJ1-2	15	CASSPGHGGNYGYTF
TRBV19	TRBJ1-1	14	CASSTGHKNTEAFF
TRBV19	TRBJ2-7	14	CASSILSSFSEQYF
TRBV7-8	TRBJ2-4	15	CASSLGVGGALVQYF
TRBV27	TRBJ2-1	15	CASSLTGPTGSEQFF
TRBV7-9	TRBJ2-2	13	CASSFLNTGELFF
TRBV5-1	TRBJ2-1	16	CASSLYSVSSYNEQFF
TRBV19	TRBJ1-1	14	CASSTRQGYTEAFF
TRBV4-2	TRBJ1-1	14	CASSPEARDTEAFF
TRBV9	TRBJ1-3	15	CASSVAGQSTDTIYF
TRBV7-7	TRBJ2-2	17	CASSFGSGGAGTGELFF
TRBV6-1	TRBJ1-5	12	CASSEQAGQQHF
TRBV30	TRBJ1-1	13	CAWSERPGEEAFF
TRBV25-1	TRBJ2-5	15	CASSSRQGARETQYF
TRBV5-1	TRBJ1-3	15	CASREDGDAGNTIYF
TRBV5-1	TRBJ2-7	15	CASSLAQGAIYEQYF
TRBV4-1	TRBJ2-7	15	CASSSLPDRSYEQYF
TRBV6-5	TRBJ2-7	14	CASSDRGGLGEQYF
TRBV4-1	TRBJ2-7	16	CASSQVGGTRAYEQYF
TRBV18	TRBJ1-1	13	CASCPTETTEAFF
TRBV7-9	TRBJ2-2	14	CASSVSESPGELFF